These T cell receptor beta chains were read from a single sample in a study of cytomegalovirus exposure and HLA in healthy donors. Generated by immunoSEQ multiplex PCR, the TCRdb table keeps only in-frame clones and is missing some. The sample has under 150,000 clones, about 64% seen once; the top ten hold approximately 2.5%. Sequences were obtained from PBMCs. These receptors all come from a woman in her forties in good health and CMV-seronegative. CDR3s include the opening cysteine and the closing phenylalanine or tryptophan. A D gene is named only where the DNA matches it firmly. Clone size is stated in some rows and not others, as once, few, many or a class when expanded.

v_call: TRBV7-2
d_call: -
clone_size: few
j_call: TRBJ2-2
cdr3_nt: TGTGCCAGCAGCTTATCCCTCCGGGCAGGGGCCGGGGAGCTGTTTTTT
cdr3_aa: CASSLSLRAGAGELFF

v_call: TRBV2
d_call: TRBD1
clone_size: -
j_call: TRBJ1-3
cdr3_nt: TGTGCCAGCAAGGAGGGGGCGGCCGGAAACACCATATATTTT
cdr3_aa: CASKEGAAGNTIYF

v_call: TRBV19
d_call: -
clone_size: -
j_call: TRBJ2-1
cdr3_nt: TGTGCCAGTAGTATAGAAGACTGGGACAATGAGCAGTTCTTC
cdr3_aa: CASSIEDWDNEQFF

v_call: TRBV5-1
d_call: -
clone_size: -
j_call: TRBJ2-2
cdr3_nt: TGCGCCAGCAGCGGGAAAGGGGAAGCCGGGGAGCTGTTTTTT
cdr3_aa: CASSGKGEAGELFF

v_call: TRBV18
d_call: -
clone_size: -
j_call: TRBJ1-1
cdr3_nt: TGTGCCAGCTCACCACCGGGGGTCAGGGGAAGGACTGAAGCTTTCTTT
cdr3_aa: CASSPPGVRGRTEAFF

v_call: TRBV5-1
d_call: -
clone_size: -
j_call: TRBJ2-2
cdr3_nt: TGCGCCAGCAGCCTAGATCGGGGGACTTCGAACACCGGGGAGCTGTTTTTT
cdr3_aa: CASSLDRGTSNTGELFF

v_call: TRBV7-8
d_call: -
clone_size: once
j_call: TRBJ1-1
cdr3_nt: TGTGCCAGCAGCCTCGGGACAAGAGAAGCTTTCTTT
cdr3_aa: CASSLGTREAFF

v_call: TRBV5-1
d_call: -
clone_size: -
j_call: TRBJ2-1
cdr3_nt: TGCGCCAGCAGCTTAACTTCCTACAATGAGCAGTTCTTC
cdr3_aa: CASSLTSYNEQFF

v_call: TRBV27
d_call: -
clone_size: -
j_call: TRBJ1-1
cdr3_nt: TGTGCCAGCAGTTTAGGAGCTGAAGCTTTCTTT
cdr3_aa: CASSLGAEAFF

v_call: TRBV6-1
d_call: TRBD1
clone_size: -
j_call: TRBJ2-7
cdr3_nt: TGTGCCAGCAGTGACCCCCGGGACAGTACCTACGAGCAGTACTTC
cdr3_aa: CASSDPRDSTYEQYF

v_call: TRBV28
d_call: -
clone_size: -
j_call: TRBJ1-2
cdr3_nt: TGTGCCATTACAGGGCTCGACTATGGCTACACCTTC
cdr3_aa: CAITGLDYGYTF

v_call: TRBV4-1
d_call: -
clone_size: few
j_call: TRBJ1-1
cdr3_nt: TGCGCCAGCAGCCTTAATCCGAACACTGAAGCTTTCTTT
cdr3_aa: CASSLNPNTEAFF

v_call: TRBV19
d_call: -
clone_size: few
j_call: TRBJ2-7
cdr3_nt: TGTGCCAGTAGTGTCACAGGGTTGGGCTCCTACGAGCAGTACTTC
cdr3_aa: CASSVTGLGSYEQYF

v_call: TRBV4-2
d_call: -
clone_size: -
j_call: TRBJ1-4
cdr3_nt: TGTGCCAGCAGCCAAGAGCGGGGCGCTAATGAAAAACTGTTTTTT
cdr3_aa: CASSQERGANEKLFF

v_call: TRBV30
d_call: TRBD1
clone_size: few
j_call: TRBJ1-2
cdr3_nt: TGTGCCTGGAGTGTATTACGACAGGGGGCAGGGGTTAACTATGGCTACACCTTC
cdr3_aa: CAWSVLRQGAGVNYGYTF

v_call: TRBV7-2
d_call: -
clone_size: -
j_call: TRBJ2-7
cdr3_nt: TGTGCCAGCAGCTTAGGGGGGCGGTTGTACGAGCAGTACTTC
cdr3_aa: CASSLGGRLYEQYF

v_call: TRBV5-1
d_call: -
clone_size: -
j_call: TRBJ1-1
cdr3_nt: TGCGCCAGCAGCTTGGACAGGGAACCGAACACTGAAGCTTTCTTT
cdr3_aa: CASSLDREPNTEAFF

v_call: TRBV9
d_call: TRBD1
clone_size: few
j_call: TRBJ1-4
cdr3_nt: TGTGCCAGCAGCGCGGGACAGAATAATGAAAAACTGTTTTTT
cdr3_aa: CASSAGQNNEKLFF

v_call: TRBV19
d_call: -
clone_size: -
j_call: TRBJ2-3
cdr3_nt: TGTGCCAGTAGTTCACCCGGATTCCGGCGGGGAGATACGCAGTATTTT
cdr3_aa: CASSSPGFRRGDTQYF

v_call: TRBV10-3
d_call: TRBD1
clone_size: -
j_call: TRBJ1-1
cdr3_nt: TGTGCCATCAGGACGGACAGGGAGGACACTGAAGCTTTCTTT
cdr3_aa: CAIRTDREDTEAFF

v_call: TRBV5-6
d_call: -
clone_size: -
j_call: TRBJ2-4
cdr3_nt: TGTGCCAGCAGCTTGAGGCGGGGCGCCCCGGACATTCAGTACTTC
cdr3_aa: CASSLRRGAPDIQYF

v_call: TRBV18
d_call: TRBD1
clone_size: once
j_call: TRBJ2-2
cdr3_nt: TGTGCCAGCTCACCATCGAGACAGGGGAACGGGGAGCTGTTTTTT
cdr3_aa: CASSPSRQGNGELFF